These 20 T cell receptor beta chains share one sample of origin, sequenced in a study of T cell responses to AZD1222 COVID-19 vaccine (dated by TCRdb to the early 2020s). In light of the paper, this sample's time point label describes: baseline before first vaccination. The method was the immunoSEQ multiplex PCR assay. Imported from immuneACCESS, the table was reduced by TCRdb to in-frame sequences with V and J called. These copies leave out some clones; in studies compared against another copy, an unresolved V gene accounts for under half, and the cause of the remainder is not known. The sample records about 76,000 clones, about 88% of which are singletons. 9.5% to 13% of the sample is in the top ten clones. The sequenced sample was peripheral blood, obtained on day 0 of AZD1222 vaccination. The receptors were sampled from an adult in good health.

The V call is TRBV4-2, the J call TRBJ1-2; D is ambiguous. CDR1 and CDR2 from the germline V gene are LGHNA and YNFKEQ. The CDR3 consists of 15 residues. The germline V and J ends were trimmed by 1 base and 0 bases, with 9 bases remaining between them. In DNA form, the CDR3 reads TGTGCCAGCAGCCAAGTGGGAGAGGCTAACTATGGCTACACCTTC. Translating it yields CASSQVGEANYGYTF.

The CDR3 region is CASSPPGPLAGGPGETQYF. CDR3 nucleotides: TGTGCCAGCAGCCCTCCTGGTCCACTAGCGGGAGGGCCAGGGGAGACCCAGTACTTC. V usage is TRBV3-1 (or the pseudogene TRBV3-2) and J usage is TRBJ2-5; 13 bases align to TRBD2. The trim removed 4 bases at V and 5 bases at J, leaving 16 bases unmatched. CDR3 length equals 19 residues. Germline V gene lookup returns CDR1 LGHDT and CDR2 YNNKEL (reference sequence).

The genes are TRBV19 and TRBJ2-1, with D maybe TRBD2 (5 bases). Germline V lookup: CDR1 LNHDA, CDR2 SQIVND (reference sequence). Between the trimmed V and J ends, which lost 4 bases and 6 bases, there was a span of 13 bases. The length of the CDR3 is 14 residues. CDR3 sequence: CASSNPGGRNEQFF. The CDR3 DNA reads TGTGCCAGTAGTAACCCGGGCGGGCGCAATGAGCAGTTCTTC.

The CDR3 DNA reads as TGTGCCAGCTCACTCACCCGTCACTCCTACAATGAGCAGTTCTTC. The encoded protein is CASSLTRHSYNEQFF. This rearrangement joins TRBV18 to TRBJ2-1; D unclear. Germline CDR1 KGHSH, CDR2 LQKENI. The length of the CDR3 is 15 residues. V was pared by 4 bases and J by 0 bases, with 10 bases between.

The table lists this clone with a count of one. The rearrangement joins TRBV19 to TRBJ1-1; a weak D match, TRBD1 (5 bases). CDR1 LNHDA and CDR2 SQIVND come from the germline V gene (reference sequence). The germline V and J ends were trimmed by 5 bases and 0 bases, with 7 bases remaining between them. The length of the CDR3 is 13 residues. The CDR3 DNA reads TGTGCCAGTAGTGAACAGGTGAACACTGAAGCTTTCTTT. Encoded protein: CASSEQVNTEAFF. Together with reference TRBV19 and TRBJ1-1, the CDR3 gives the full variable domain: DGGITQSPKYLFRKEGQNVTLSCEQNLNHDAMYWYRQDPGQGLRLIYYSQIVNDFQKGDIAEGYSVSREKKESFPLTVTSAQKNPTAFYLCASSEQVNTEAFFGQGTRLTVV.

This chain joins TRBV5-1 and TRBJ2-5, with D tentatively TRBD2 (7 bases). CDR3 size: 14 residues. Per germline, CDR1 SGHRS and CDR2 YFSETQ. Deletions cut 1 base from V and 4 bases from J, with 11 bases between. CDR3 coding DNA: TGCGCCAGCAGCTTGTGGGGGGGCATAGAGACCCAGTACTTC. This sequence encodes CASSLWGGIETQYF. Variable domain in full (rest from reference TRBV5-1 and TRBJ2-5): KAGVTQTPRYLIKTRGQQVTLSCSPISGHRSVSWYQQTPGQGLQFLFEYFSETQRNKGNFPGRFSGRQFSNSRSEMNVSTLELGDSALYLCASSLWGGIETQYFGPGTRLLVL.

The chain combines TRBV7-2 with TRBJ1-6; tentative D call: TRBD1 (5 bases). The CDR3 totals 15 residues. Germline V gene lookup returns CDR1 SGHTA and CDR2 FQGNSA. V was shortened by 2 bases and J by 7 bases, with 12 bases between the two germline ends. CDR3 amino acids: CASSLYRGSNSPLHF. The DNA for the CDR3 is TGTGCCAGCAGCTTATATCGGGGGTCAAATTCACCCCTCCACTTT. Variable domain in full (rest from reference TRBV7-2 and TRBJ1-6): GAGVSQSPSNKVTEKGKDVELRCDPISGHTALYWYRQSLGQGLEFLIYFQGNSAPDKSGLPSDRFSAERTGGSVSTLTIQRTQQEDSAVYLCASSLYRGSNSPLHFGNGTRLTVT.

CDR3 nucleotide sequence: TGTGCCAGCAGCCCGAGGGGCGGGGGGGCGGTTGAGACCCAGTACTTC. Its translation is CASSPRGGGAVETQYF. This chain uses TRBV5-4 with TRBJ2-5; 9 bases are a match to TRBD2. V gave up 4 bases and J gave up 5 bases; unmatched junction bases: 12. The length of the CDR3 is 16 residues. Germline V gene sequence: CDR1 SGHNT, CDR2 YYREEE (reference sequence). Full variable domain (outside the CDR3, taken from reference TRBV5-4 and TRBJ2-5): ETGVTQSPTHLIKTRGQQVTLRCSSQSGHNTVSWYQQALGQGPQFIFQYYREEENGRGNFPPRFSGLQFPNYSSELNVNALELDDSALYLCASSPRGGGAVETQYFGPGTRLLVL.

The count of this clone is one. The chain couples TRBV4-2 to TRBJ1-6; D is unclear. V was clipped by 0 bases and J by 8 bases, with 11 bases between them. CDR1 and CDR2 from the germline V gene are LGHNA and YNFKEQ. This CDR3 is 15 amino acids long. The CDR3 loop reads CASSQDGSRDSPLHF. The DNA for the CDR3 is TGTGCCAGCAGCCAAGACGGTAGCAGAGATTCACCCCTCCACTTT.

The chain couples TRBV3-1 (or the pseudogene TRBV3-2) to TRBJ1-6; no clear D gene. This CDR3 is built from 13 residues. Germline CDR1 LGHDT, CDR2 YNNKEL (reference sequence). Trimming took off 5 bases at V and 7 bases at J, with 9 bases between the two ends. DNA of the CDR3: TGTGCCAGCAGCTCCGGCGGGAATTCACCCCTCCACTTT. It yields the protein CASSSGGNSPLHF.

The DNA of the CDR3 is TGTGCCAGCGGCCCGGACAGGGGAGTCCAGCCCCAGCATTTT. Encoded protein: CASGPDRGVQPQHF. V gene TRBV27 combines with J gene TRBJ1-5; 9 bases align to TRBD1. Germline CDR1 and CDR2: MNHEY and SMNVEV (reference sequence). There are 14 residues in the CDR3. The V and J ends lost 8 bases and 7 bases, in that order; junction bases with no gene match: 9.

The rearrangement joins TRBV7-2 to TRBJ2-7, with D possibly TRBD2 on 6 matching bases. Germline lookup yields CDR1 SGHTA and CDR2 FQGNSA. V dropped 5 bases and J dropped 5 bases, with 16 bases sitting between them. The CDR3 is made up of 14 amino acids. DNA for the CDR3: TGTGCCAGCAGCAATTGGGGGGAGTCGGACGAGCAGTACTTC. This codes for CASSNWGESDEQYF.

The DNA for the CDR3 is TGTGCCAGCAGTTACGGACAGGGAGGCTATGGCTACACCTTC. Encoded protein: CASSYGQGGYGYTF. The chain combines TRBV6-5 with TRBJ1-2, with 8 bases aligning to TRBD1. Germline V gives CDR1 MNHEY, CDR2 SVGAGI. This CDR3 has 14 amino acids. V was clipped by 2 bases and J by 4 bases; unmatched bases: 3.

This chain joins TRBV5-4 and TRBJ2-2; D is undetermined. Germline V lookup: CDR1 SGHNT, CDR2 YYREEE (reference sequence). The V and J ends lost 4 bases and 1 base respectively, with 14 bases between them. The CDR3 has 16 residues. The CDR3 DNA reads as TGTGCCAGCAGCCTGAGAAGGACGGGGAACACCGGGGAGCTGTTTTTT. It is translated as CASSLRRTGNTGELFF. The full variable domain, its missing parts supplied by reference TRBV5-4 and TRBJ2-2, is ETGVTQSPTHLIKTRGQQVTLRCSSQSGHNTVSWYQQALGQGPQFIFQYYREEENGRGNFPPRFSGLQFPNYSSELNVNALELDDSALYLCASSLRRTGNTGELFFGEGSRLTVL.

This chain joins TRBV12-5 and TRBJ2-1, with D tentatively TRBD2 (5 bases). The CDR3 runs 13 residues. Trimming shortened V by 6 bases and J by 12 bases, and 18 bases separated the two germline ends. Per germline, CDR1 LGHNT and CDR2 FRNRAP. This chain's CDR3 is CASGKEGLRRQFF. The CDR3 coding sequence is TGTGCTAGTGGGAAGGAAGGACTCCGACGGCAGTTCTTC.

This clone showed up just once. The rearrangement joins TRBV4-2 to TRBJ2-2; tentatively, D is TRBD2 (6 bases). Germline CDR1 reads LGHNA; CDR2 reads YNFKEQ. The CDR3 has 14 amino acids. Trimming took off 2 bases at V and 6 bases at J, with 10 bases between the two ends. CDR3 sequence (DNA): TGTGCCAGCAGCCAATTTGGGGGGTCCGGGGAGCTGTTTTTT. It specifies CASSQFGGSGELFF.

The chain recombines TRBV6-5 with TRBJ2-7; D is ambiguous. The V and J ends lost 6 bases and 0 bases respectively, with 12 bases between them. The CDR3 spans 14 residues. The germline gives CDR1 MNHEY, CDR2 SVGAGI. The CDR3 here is CASRPSVDSYEQYF. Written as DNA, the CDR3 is TGTGCCAGCAGACCGAGCGTTGACTCCTACGAGCAGTACTTC.

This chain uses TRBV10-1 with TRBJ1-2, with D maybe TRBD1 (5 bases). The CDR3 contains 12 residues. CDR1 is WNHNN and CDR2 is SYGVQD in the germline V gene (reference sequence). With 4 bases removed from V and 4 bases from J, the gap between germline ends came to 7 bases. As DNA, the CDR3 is TGCGCCAGCAGTGCGGGGGGCTATGGCTACACCTTC. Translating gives CASSAGGYGYTF.

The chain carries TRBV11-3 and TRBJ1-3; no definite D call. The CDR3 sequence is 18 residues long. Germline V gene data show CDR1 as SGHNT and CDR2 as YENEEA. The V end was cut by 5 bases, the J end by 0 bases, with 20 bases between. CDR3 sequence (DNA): TGTGCCAGCAGCGCCCCCACTGGACGGGAAATCTCTGGAAACACCATATATTTT. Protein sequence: CASSAPTGREISGNTIYF.

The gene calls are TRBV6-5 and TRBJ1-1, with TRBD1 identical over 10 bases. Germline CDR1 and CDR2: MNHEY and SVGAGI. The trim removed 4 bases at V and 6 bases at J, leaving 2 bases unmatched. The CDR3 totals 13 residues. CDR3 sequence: CASSSGQGPEAFF. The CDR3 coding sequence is TGTGCCAGCAGTTCGGGACAGGGGCCTGAAGCTTTCTTT.